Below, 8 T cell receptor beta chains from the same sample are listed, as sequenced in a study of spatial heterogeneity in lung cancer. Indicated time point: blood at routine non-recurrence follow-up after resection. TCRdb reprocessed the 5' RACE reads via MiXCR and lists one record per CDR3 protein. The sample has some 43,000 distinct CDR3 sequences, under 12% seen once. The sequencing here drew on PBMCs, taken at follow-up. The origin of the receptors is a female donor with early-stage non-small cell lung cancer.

DNA for the CDR3: TGTGCCAGCTCCCAACAGGGAATGGATCAGCCCCAGCATTTT. The encoded protein is CASSQQGMDQPQHF. This chain connects TRBV6-1 to TRBJ1-5, with D tentatively TRBD1 (6 bases). V was clipped by 8 bases and J by 5 bases, with 16 bases between them. The CDR3 spans 14 residues. CDR1 and CDR2 from the germline V gene are MNHNS and SASEGT.

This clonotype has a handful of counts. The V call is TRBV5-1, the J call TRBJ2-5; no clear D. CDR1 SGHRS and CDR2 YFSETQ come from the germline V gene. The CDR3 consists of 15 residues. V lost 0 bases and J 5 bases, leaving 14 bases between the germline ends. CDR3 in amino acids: CASSLAQAGDETQYF. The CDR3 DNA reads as TGCGCCAGCAGCTTGGCGCAAGCTGGAGATGAGACCCAGTACTTC.

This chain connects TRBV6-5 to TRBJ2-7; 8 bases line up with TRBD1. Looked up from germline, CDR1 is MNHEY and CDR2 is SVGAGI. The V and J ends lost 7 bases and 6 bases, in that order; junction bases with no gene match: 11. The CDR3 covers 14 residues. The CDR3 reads CASTRDRGVSEQYF. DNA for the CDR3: TGTGCCAGCACCCGAGACAGGGGAGTTTCCGAGCAGTACTTC.

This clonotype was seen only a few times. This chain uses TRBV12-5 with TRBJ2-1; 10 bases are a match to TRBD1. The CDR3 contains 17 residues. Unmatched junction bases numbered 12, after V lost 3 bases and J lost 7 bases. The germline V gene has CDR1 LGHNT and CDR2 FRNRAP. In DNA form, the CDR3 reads TGTGCTAGTGGTTTAGGGGTCGGGACAGGGGCCAATAATGAGCAGTTCTTC. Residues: CASGLGVGTGANNEQFF. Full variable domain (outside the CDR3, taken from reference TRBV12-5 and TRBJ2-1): DARVTQTPRHKVTEMGQEVTMRCQPILGHNTVFWYRQTMMQGLELLAYFRNRAPLDDSGMPKDRFSAEMPDATLATLKIQPSEPRDSAVYFCASGLGVGTGANNEQFFGPGTRLTVL.

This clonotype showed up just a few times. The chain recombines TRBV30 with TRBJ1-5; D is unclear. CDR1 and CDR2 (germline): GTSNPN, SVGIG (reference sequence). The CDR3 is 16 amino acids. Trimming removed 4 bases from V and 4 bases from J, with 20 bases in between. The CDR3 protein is CAWISPPRARNQPQHF. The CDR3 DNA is TGTGCCTGGATCAGCCCCCCACGGGCCCGAAATCAGCCCCAGCATTTT. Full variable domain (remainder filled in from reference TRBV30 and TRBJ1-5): SQTIHQWPATLVQPVGSPLSLECTVEGTSNPNLYWYRQAAGRGLQLLFYSVGIGQISSEVPQNLSASRPQDRQFILSSKKLLLSDSGFYLCAWISPPRARNQPQHFGDGTRLSIL.

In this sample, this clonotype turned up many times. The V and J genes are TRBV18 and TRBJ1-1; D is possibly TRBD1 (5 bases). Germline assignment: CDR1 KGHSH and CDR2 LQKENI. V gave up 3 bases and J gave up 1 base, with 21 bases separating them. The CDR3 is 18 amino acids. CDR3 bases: TGTGCCAGCTCACCTCCTACGGTAGGAACAGGTCCGAACACTGAAGCTTTCTTT. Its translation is CASSPPTVGTGPNTEAFF. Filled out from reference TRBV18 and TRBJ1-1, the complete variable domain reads NAGVMQNPRHLVRRRGQEARLRCSPMKGHSHVYWYRQLPEEGLKFMVYLQKENIIDESGMPKERFSAEFPKEGPSILRIQQVVRGDSAAYFCASSPPTVGTGPNTEAFFGQGTRLTVV.

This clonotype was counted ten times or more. CDR3 bases: TGTGCCAGCAGAAGTCTACAGGGGACAGATACGCAGTATTTT. It codes for CASRSLQGTDTQYF. This chain links TRBV2 with TRBJ2-3; 7 bases fit TRBD1. The CDR3 consists of 14 residues. V lost 6 bases to trimming and J lost 3 bases; unmatched junction nucleotides: 6. Germline CDR1 is SNHLY and CDR2 is FYNNEI.

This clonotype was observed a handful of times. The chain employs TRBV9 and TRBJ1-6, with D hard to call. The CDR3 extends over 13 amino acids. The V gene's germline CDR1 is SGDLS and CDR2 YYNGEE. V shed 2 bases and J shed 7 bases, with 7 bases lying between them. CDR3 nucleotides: TGTGCCAGCAGCGTCGATTCAAATTCACCCCTCCACTTT. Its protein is CASSVDSNSPLHF. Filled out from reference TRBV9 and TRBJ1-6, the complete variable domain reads DSGVTQTPKHLITATGQRVTLRCSPRSGDLSVYWYQQSLDQGLQFLIQYYNGEERAKGNILERFSAQQFPDLHSELNLSSLELGDSALYFCASSVDSNSPLHFGNGTRLTVT.